The clone carrying this TCR beta chain was counted only a few times. Its specificity is unknown. These data belong to a study of CD4 T cells in relation to SARS-CoV-2 and coronaviruses. Whole-study results and caveats: The cross-reactivity analysis covered only spike protein, not other viral proteins. Memory recall responses, not primary responses primed in culture, are what the assay detects. In roughly 60% of donors, memory CD4+ clonotypes crossrecognized SARS-CoV-2 and at least one common cold coronavirus spike.

V shed 6 bases and J shed 8 bases, with 13 bases lying between them. The germline gives CDR1 KGHDR, CDR2 SFDVKD. The CDR3 runs to 13 residues. Naive and memory CD4+ T cells came from enriched cryopreserved PBMCs. Clones were read by immunoSEQ multiplex PCR, and TCRdb kept only the in-frame ones, dropping some. The sample records about 37,000 clones, over 75% being singletons. The V gene is TRBV24-1, the J gene TRBJ2-1, with D hard to call. The receptor comes from an adult with COVID-19. The sequenced material came from memory CD4+ T cells from PBMCs. The CDR3: CATSKLGVDEQFF. CDR3 nucleotides: TGTGCCACCAGTAAGCTCGGTGTGGATGAGCAGTTCTTC.